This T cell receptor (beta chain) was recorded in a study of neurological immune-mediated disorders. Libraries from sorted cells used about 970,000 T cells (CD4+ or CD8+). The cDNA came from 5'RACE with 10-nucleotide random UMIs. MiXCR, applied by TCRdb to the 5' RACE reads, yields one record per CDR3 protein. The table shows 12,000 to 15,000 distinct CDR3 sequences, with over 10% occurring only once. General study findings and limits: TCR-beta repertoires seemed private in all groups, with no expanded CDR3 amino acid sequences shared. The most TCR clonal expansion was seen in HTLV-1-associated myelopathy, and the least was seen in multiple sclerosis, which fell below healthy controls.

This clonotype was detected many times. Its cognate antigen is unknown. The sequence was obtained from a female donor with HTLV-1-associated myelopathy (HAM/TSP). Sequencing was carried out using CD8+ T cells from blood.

CDR3 DNA: TGTGCCAGCAGTCCCACAGGAGCCTATGGCTACACCTTC. Its protein product is CASSPTGAYGYTF. This chain joins TRBV27 and TRBJ1-2, with D perhaps TRBD1 (5 bases). V was clipped by 5 bases and J by 4 bases, with 11 bases between them. This CDR3 region has 13 residues. Germline V gene lookup returns CDR1 MNHEY and CDR2 SMNVEV (reference sequence).